These T cell receptor beta chains were read from a single sample in a study of T cells after yellow fever vaccination. A single record per CDR3 protein comes from TCRdb applying MiXCR to the 5' RACE reads. The repertoire has just over 250,000 distinct CDR3 sequences, about 5.2% of them found once; the top ten carry 2.5% to 4%. Specimen: CD4+ T cells sorted from PBMCs, collected on the day of the yellow fever booster vaccination. The receptors originated from a man aged 18-30 years who received the YFV17D yellow fever vaccine. CDR3s include the opening cysteine and the closing phenylalanine or tryptophan. Each record gives: CDR3 DNA, CDR3 protein, clone size, D gene, V gene, J gene. D genes are given only for firm matches. The size entry is marked missing in some rows and otherwise reads once, few, many or a size class.

DNA: TGCGCCAGCACCCTGGACAGGGGGGGAACTGAAGCTTTCTTT
CDR3: CASTLDRGGTEAFF
size: many
D: TRBD1
V: TRBV5-1
J: TRBJ1-1

DNA: TGCAGTGCTAATAGACAGATTTCCACTGAAGCTTTCTTT
CDR3: CSANRQISTEAFF
size: NA
D: NA
V: TRBV20-1
J: TRBJ1-1

DNA: TGTGCCAGCAGTTACTCGTTCCTCCGGACAGATACGCAGTATTTT
CDR3: CASSYSFLRTDTQYF
size: NA
D: NA
V: TRBV6-5
J: TRBJ2-3

DNA: TGCGCCAGCAGCCGCGTACCGGCCTCACCCCTCCACTTT
CDR3: CASSRVPASPLHF
size: few
D: NA
V: TRBV4-3
J: TRBJ1-6

DNA: TGTGCCAGCACCTTGGGGACTAGCGGGAGGCATACGCAGTATTTT
CDR3: CASTLGTSGRHTQYF
size: medium-sized
D: TRBD2
V: TRBV7-9
J: TRBJ2-3

DNA: TGTGCCAGCAGCGACCCGGGGGGGCCCGGCAATGAGCAGTTCTTC
CDR3: CASSDPGGPGNEQFF
size: NA
D: TRBD2
V: TRBV11-3
J: TRBJ2-1

DNA: TGTGCCAGCAGCCCCGACGTGTTCTCCTACAATGAGCAGTTCTTC
CDR3: CASSPDVFSYNEQFF
size: many
D: NA
V: TRBV7-2
J: TRBJ2-1

DNA: TGTGCCAGCAGCCCGGGGGGACTAGGGGGAAGGAGAGGGACCCAGTACTTC
CDR3: CASSPGGLGGRRGTQYF
size: NA
D: TRBD2
V: TRBV5-6
J: TRBJ2-5

DNA: TGCGCCAGCAGCTTGGGCTCGACCCCTGAAGCTTTCTTT
CDR3: CASSLGSTPEAFF
size: few
D: NA
V: TRBV5-1
J: TRBJ1-1

DNA: TGCAGTGCTAGTCTGGGGAGCCGACAAGAGACCCAGTACTTC
CDR3: CSASLGSRQETQYF
size: few
D: NA
V: TRBV20-1
J: TRBJ2-5

DNA: TGCAGTGCTAGAGAGGTTGGGGCTCGGTATGAAGCTTTCTTT
CDR3: CSAREVGARYEAFF
size: few
D: NA
V: TRBV20-1
J: TRBJ1-1

DNA: TGTGCCAGCAGCAACCGGGACAGGACTCAGCCCCAGCATTTT
CDR3: CASSNRDRTQPQHF
size: NA
D: TRBD1
V: TRBV7-8
J: TRBJ1-5

DNA: TGCGCCAGCAGCTTAGGAGGAAATTCACCCCTCCACTTT
CDR3: CASSLGGNSPLHF
size: many
D: NA
V: TRBV5-1
J: TRBJ1-6

DNA: TGTGCCAGCAGTTACAACAGTAATCAGCCCCAGCATTTT
CDR3: CASSYNSNQPQHF
size: many
D: NA
V: TRBV6-5
J: TRBJ1-5

DNA: TGTGCCAGCAGCGATTTCCCTCGGGCGGCCAAATCAAAACTGTTTTTT
CDR3: CASSDFPRAAKSKLFF
size: many
D: NA
V: TRBV6-5
J: TRBJ1-4

DNA: TGTGCCAGTAGTAGGACAGGGGTATTATCACCCCTCCACTTT
CDR3: CASSRTGVLSPLHF
size: few
D: TRBD1
V: TRBV19
J: TRBJ1-6

DNA: TGCGCCAGCAGCCCCCAGGGGCCTGGTGGCTACACCTTC
CDR3: CASSPQGPGGYTF
size: many
D: NA
V: TRBV5-1
J: TRBJ1-2

DNA: TGTGCCAGCCCGGGACAGAACTATGGCTACACCTTC
CDR3: CASPGQNYGYTF
size: many
D: TRBD1
V: TRBV6-1
J: TRBJ1-2

DNA: TGTGCCAGCAGCAAGCAGAGCAATCAGCCCCAGCATTTT
CDR3: CASSKQSNQPQHF
size: few
D: NA
V: TRBV21-1
J: TRBJ1-5

DNA: TGTGCCAGCAGCATCTCTGGAAACACCATATATTTT
CDR3: CASSISGNTIYF
size: many
D: NA
V: TRBV6-2/TRBV6-3
J: TRBJ1-3

DNA: TGTGCCAGCAGCCCAGGACAGGGGGCGTATGAGACCCAGTACTTC
CDR3: CASSPGQGAYETQYF
size: NA
D: TRBD1
V: TRBV7-2
J: TRBJ2-5

DNA: TGCAGCGTTGAGCCTACCTACCTCCGAGTGAACACTGAAGCTTTCTTT
CDR3: CSVEPTYLRVNTEAFF
size: NA
D: NA
V: TRBV29-1
J: TRBJ1-1

DNA: TGTGCCAGTAGTTCCTATTCCTCTGGGGCCAACGTCCTGACTTTC
CDR3: CASSSYSSGANVLTF
size: few
D: NA
V: TRBV19
J: TRBJ2-6

DNA: TGTGCCAGCAGTTACGACGGAGCTAACTATGGCTACACCTTC
CDR3: CASSYDGANYGYTF
size: many
D: NA
V: TRBV6-5
J: TRBJ1-2

DNA: TGTGCCAGCAGCGAACAACCCCTCGCTGGGGCCAACGTCCTGACTTTC
CDR3: CASSEQPLAGANVLTF
size: few
D: NA
V: TRBV9
J: TRBJ2-6

DNA: TGTGCCAGCAGCCCGGAGGGGAGGAATGGCTACACCTTC
CDR3: CASSPEGRNGYTF
size: NA
D: NA
V: TRBV7-9
J: TRBJ1-2

DNA: TGTGCCAGCAGTTACTGGGATTTCACTGAAGCTTTCTTT
CDR3: CASSYWDFTEAFF
size: many
D: NA
V: TRBV6-2/TRBV6-3
J: TRBJ1-1

DNA: TGTGCCAGCAGTCGGGGGGCGAAGACCCAGTACTTC
CDR3: CASSRGAKTQYF
size: many
D: NA
V: TRBV7-6
J: TRBJ2-5

DNA: TGCGCCAGCAGCCAATTAAGTACTAGGAATGAGCAGTTCTTC
CDR3: CASSQLSTRNEQFF
size: many
D: NA
V: TRBV4-3
J: TRBJ2-1

DNA: TGTGCCAGCAGCGCCTCCCCGGGACAGGGGACGAAAGCTTTCTTT
CDR3: CASSASPGQGTKAFF
size: many
D: TRBD1
V: TRBV7-9
J: TRBJ1-1

DNA: TGTGCCAGCAGTCTCTCGGGCGGAAGCTCTGGAAACACCATATATTTT
CDR3: CASSLSGGSSGNTIYF
size: few
D: NA
V: TRBV7-2
J: TRBJ1-3

DNA: TGTGCCACCCGAAAGGGACAGGGCAATGAGCAGTTCTTC
CDR3: CATRKGQGNEQFF
size: many
D: TRBD1
V: TRBV15
J: TRBJ2-1

DNA: TGCGCCAGCAGCTTGGGTCCAGGGAACACCGGGGAGCTGTTTTTT
CDR3: CASSLGPGNTGELFF
size: NA
D: NA
V: TRBV5-1
J: TRBJ2-2

DNA: TGCGCCAGCAGCTTCGACAACGCCTTTTATGGCTACACCTTC
CDR3: CASSFDNAFYGYTF
size: few
D: NA
V: TRBV5-1
J: TRBJ1-2

DNA: TGTGCCAGTAGTCGAGGGTCACAGCAGAATGAGCAGTTCTTC
CDR3: CASSRGSQQNEQFF
size: NA
D: NA
V: TRBV19
J: TRBJ2-1

DNA: TGTGCCAGCAGTCACGGAAGGAATTCACCCCTCCACTTT
CDR3: CASSHGRNSPLHF
size: few
D: NA
V: TRBV12-3/TRBV12-4
J: TRBJ1-6

DNA: TGTGCCAGCAGCCTAGGACTAGCGGGCTCCTACAATGAGCAGTTCTTC
CDR3: CASSLGLAGSYNEQFF
size: many
D: TRBD2
V: TRBV5-6
J: TRBJ2-1

DNA: TGCGCCAGCAGACAATCCGGGACAAGAGAGACCCAGTACTTC
CDR3: CASRQSGTRETQYF
size: few
D: NA
V: TRBV4-1
J: TRBJ2-5

DNA: TGCGCCAGCAGTCAGCGGACAGCTTCCTCGGGGGAGACCCAGTACTTC
CDR3: CASSQRTASSGETQYF
size: NA
D: NA
V: TRBV5-1
J: TRBJ2-5

DNA: TGTGCCAGCAGTAAAACTTCAGGGGGCGCGGGCAATCAGCCCCAGCATTTT
CDR3: CASSKTSGGAGNQPQHF
size: few
D: TRBD1
V: TRBV6-2/TRBV6-3
J: TRBJ1-5

DNA: TGCAGTGCCGCTAAGCCGGACGGCAATGAGCAGTTCTTC
CDR3: CSAAKPDGNEQFF
size: many
D: NA
V: TRBV20-1
J: TRBJ2-1

DNA: TGTGCCAGCAGCTTTAACAGGCGTTATGGCTACACCTTC
CDR3: CASSFNRRYGYTF
size: NA
D: NA
V: TRBV7-2
J: TRBJ1-2

DNA: TGTGCCAGCGGAAACAGGGAGGAGACCCAGTACTTC
CDR3: CASGNREETQYF
size: few
D: NA
V: TRBV27
J: TRBJ2-5

DNA: TGTGCCAGCAGCCCAACTCTTCTTACCCAGACCCAGTACTTC
CDR3: CASSPTLLTQTQYF
size: few
D: NA
V: TRBV6-1
J: TRBJ2-5

DNA: TGTGCCAGCAGCCGAGGGAGGATGAGCACAGATACGCAGTATTTT
CDR3: CASSRGRMSTDTQYF
size: few
D: NA
V: TRBV7-2
J: TRBJ2-3

DNA: TGCAGTGCTAGAGCGGCAGGAAGGGAGCTGTTTTTT
CDR3: CSARAAGRELFF
size: few
D: NA
V: TRBV20-1
J: TRBJ2-2

DNA: TGTGCCAGCAGTTCCGGACAGTTCACCGGGGAGCTGTTTTTT
CDR3: CASSSGQFTGELFF
size: NA
D: NA
V: TRBV6-2/TRBV6-3
J: TRBJ2-2

DNA: TGTGCCAGCTCACCCGGGACAGCCCCCGAGGATGGCTACACCTTC
CDR3: CASSPGTAPEDGYTF
size: NA
D: TRBD1
V: TRBV18
J: TRBJ1-2

DNA: TGTGCCTGGAGTACTCGTCGGGTTAGCGGCGTCTCAGATACGCAGTATTTT
CDR3: CAWSTRRVSGVSDTQYF
size: many
D: NA
V: TRBV30
J: TRBJ2-3

DNA: TGCGCCAGCAGCCCCCAGGGACAGGGGAACTACGAGCAGTACTTC
CDR3: CASSPQGQGNYEQYF
size: few
D: TRBD1
V: TRBV5-1
J: TRBJ2-7

DNA: TGCAGTGCCCCTATTTCGCTGCGGGGTAGCGAGCAGTACTTC
CDR3: CSAPISLRGSEQYF
size: many
D: NA
V: TRBV20-1
J: TRBJ2-7

DNA: TGCAGTGCTAGTGATGTTAACACTGAAGCTTTCTTT
CDR3: CSASDVNTEAFF
size: many
D: NA
V: TRBV20-1
J: TRBJ1-1

DNA: TGCGCCAGCAGTTCGACAAGGTCTGGAAACACCATATATTTT
CDR3: CASSSTRSGNTIYF
size: many
D: NA
V: TRBV4-3
J: TRBJ1-3